This T cell receptor beta chain emerged from a study of T cell responses to AZD1222 COVID-19 vaccine. General study points: Repertoires in all cases were sampled only once the peak T cell response had passed.

In regard to this clone: Its specificity is unknown.

The ends lost 6 bases at V and 3 bases at J; junction bases unmatched: 10. This CDR3 has 16 residues. CDR1 MNHEY and CDR2 SMNVEV come from the germline V gene (reference sequence). Measured with immunoSEQ multiplex PCR; TCRdb has only the in-frame clones, and not every one. The data contain 80,000 to 95,000 clones, about nine tenths of them singletons. Pooled together were second doses at about 4 or about 12 weeks. V and J are TRBV27 and TRBJ1-5; 8 bases match TRBD1. This receptor was taken from an adult who received the AZD1222 COVID-19 vaccine. The sequencing here drew on peripheral blood, taken 28 days after the second AZD1222 dose. The CDR3 reads CASRGAGTGLNQPQHF. The DNA for the CDR3 is TGTGCCAGCAGGGGGGCCGGGACAGGACTCAATCAGCCCCAGCATTTT.